These 28 T cell receptor beta chains share one sample of origin, sequenced in a study of T cells in Graves' hyperthyroidism and ophthalmopathy. The TCR beta CDR3 regions underwent amplification using RNA transcripts as the source. TCR CDR3 regions were first amplified by RT-PCR with HTBI primers. TCRdb fed the multiplex PCR reads into MiXCR, producing one record per CDR3 protein. The table records about 290,000 distinct CDR3 sequences, roughly 13% of them present only once. Sequenced: blood. Every receptor here comes from a middle-aged woman with Graves' hyperthyroidism.

This clonotype has a count of ten or more. The J gene is TRBJ2-1, the V gene TRBV12-3 or TRBV12-4; D is unclear. V was pared by 6 bases and J by 10 bases, with 10 bases between. This CDR3 is 11 amino acids long. DNA for the CDR3: TGTGCCAGCAGCCGCGCTCTGGAGCAGTTCTTC. It encodes CASSRALEQFF.

A note on this clonotype: Since a much larger clone is just one base distant, this may be a read error. The chain's CDR3 is CASSLQGFGQNTEAFF. CDR3 DNA sequence: TGTGCCAGCAGCTTACAGGGGTTTGGCCAGAACACTGAAGCTTTCTTT. The V and J genes are TRBV7-2 and TRBJ1-1, with a possible D match to TRBD1 (6 bases). The germline gives CDR1 SGHTA, CDR2 FQGNSA. Trimming took 2 bases from V and 1 from J, leaving 14 bases between them. This CDR3 is 16 amino acids long.

This clonotype has ten or more counts. At one boundary the junction diverges from the germline segment, which might be a read error. The chain employs TRBV7-7 and TRBJ2-2; 10 positions agree with TRBD2. The germline V gene has CDR1 SSHAT and CDR2 FNYEAQ (reference sequence). The length of the CDR3 is 15 residues. The CDR3 here is CASSSLAGRAGELFF. DNA for the CDR3: TGTGCTAGCAGCTCACTAGCGGGACGGGCTGGGGAGCTGTTTTTT.

This clonotype was found many times. The chain is built from TRBV7-2 and TRBJ1-2; D gene uncertain. V lost 5 bases to trimming and J lost 8 bases, with 18 bases between them. Germline loops: CDR1 SGHTA, CDR2 FQGNSA. This CDR3 contains 14 residues. The CDR3 DNA sequence: TGTGCCAGCAGCGCCCTAAGATCAGGTCGCGGCTACACCTTC. Its protein product is CASSALRSGRGYTF.

The chain recombines TRBV19 with TRBJ1-6; D ambiguous. The CDR3 sequence is 16 residues long. The V gene's germline CDR1 is LNHDA and CDR2 SQIVND (reference sequence). Trimming removed 5 bases from V and 9 bases from J, with 20 bases in between. CDR3 sequence (DNA): TGTGCCAGTAGTCCCAATGCCGGGGTCTACGGTTCACCCCTCCACTTT. Protein product: CASSPNAGVYGSPLHF.

This clonotype has at least ten counts. The genes are TRBV28 and TRBJ1-5; D gene uncertain. Germline V gene data show CDR1 as MDHEN and CDR2 as SYDVKM. The CDR3 has 12 amino acids. Trimming pared 3 bases from V and 11 bases from J, leaving 11 bases between. The CDR3, as DNA: TGTGCCAGCAGTTTTGGGGAATCGTCCCAGCATTTT. Its protein product is CASSFGESSQHF.

The chain combines TRBV19 with TRBJ2-1, with TRBD2 identical over 8 bases. Germline assignment: CDR1 LNHDA and CDR2 SQIVND (reference sequence). With V trimmed by 3 bases and J by 5 bases, 9 bases remained unmatched. CDR3 length: 16 amino acids. The CDR3 nucleotides are TGTGCCAGTAGTATCTCCTCCGGGAGGGCCAACAATGAGCAGTTCTTC. Its translation is CASSISSGRANNEQFF.

This clonotype has at least ten counts. This chain uses TRBV28 with TRBJ2-7; possible D gene TRBD2, 5 bases. CDR3 size: 13 residues. Germline lookup yields CDR1 MDHEN and CDR2 SYDVKM. With 3 bases removed from V and 0 bases from J, the gap between germline ends came to 6 bases. As DNA, the CDR3 is TGTGCCAGCAGTTTTGGGAGCTCCTACGAGCAGTACTTC. Its translation: CASSFGSSYEQYF.

This clonotype appeared many times. V gene TRBV7-8 combines with J gene TRBJ2-3; maybe TRBD2 (5 bases). V was clipped by 0 bases and J by 3 bases, with 13 bases between them. The V gene's germline CDR1 is SGHVS and CDR2 FQNEAQ. The length of the CDR3 is 16 residues. The CDR3 region is CASSLADLAPTDTQYF. In DNA form, the CDR3 reads TGTGCCAGCAGCTTAGCGGATCTAGCCCCGACAGATACGCAGTATTTT.

This clonotype was detected ten times or more. The V call is TRBV10-2, the J call TRBJ1-4, with TRBD1 matching over 10 bases. The germline V gene has CDR1 WSHSY and CDR2 SAAADI. The trim removed 5 bases at V and 8 bases at J, leaving 8 bases unmatched. This CDR3 region has 15 residues. This CDR3 is CASSSQTGGEEKLFF. The CDR3 coding sequence is TGCGCCAGCAGTTCACAGACAGGGGGCGAAGAAAAACTGTTTTTT.

For this clonotype: This may stem from a read error, because a much larger clone lies one nucleotide away. The gene calls are TRBV20-1 and TRBJ2-5; TRBD1 might be the D (5 bases). This CDR3 region has 11 residues. CDR1 is DFQATT, CDR2 SNEGSKA, per germline (reference sequence). The DNA for the CDR3 is TGCAGTGTTAGACAGAGGGAGACCCAGTACTTC. Translation gives CSVRQRETQYF.

This clonotype was seen ten or more times. This chain uses TRBV29-1 with TRBJ1-1; D is possibly TRBD1 (6 bases). The germline V and J ends were trimmed by 7 bases and 1 base, with 13 bases remaining between them. Germline V lookup: CDR1 SQVTM, CDR2 ANQGSEA. The CDR3 contains 13 residues. DNA for the CDR3: TGCAGCGCACCCGGAGGGGGGAACACTGAAGCTTTCTTT. It translates to CSAPGGGNTEAFF.

This clonotype came up many times. The rearrangement links TRBV12-3 or TRBV12-4 to TRBJ2-7; no clear D. This CDR3 region has 11 residues. Deletions cut 5 bases from V and 4 bases from J, with 6 bases between. The CDR3 loop is CASSAEYEQYF. The CDR3 bases are TGTGCCAGCAGTGCAGAATACGAGCAGTACTTC.

This clonotype has ten or more counts. The gene calls are TRBV5-1 and TRBJ2-3; D is undetermined. The CDR3 length is 15 residues. Germline V gene lookup returns CDR1 SGHRS and CDR2 YFSETQ. V gave up 1 base and J gave up 1 base, with 10 bases separating them. The CDR3 DNA sequence: TGCGCCAGCAGCTTGCAGCGACACGGCACAGATACGCAGTATTTT. Translated, it gives CASSLQRHGTDTQYF.

The V and J genes are TRBV19 and TRBJ2-7, with D possibly matching TRBD1 (5 bases). CDR3 length: 18 amino acids. Germline V CDR1 and CDR2: LNHDA, SQIVND (reference sequence). V was cut by 1 base and J by 0 bases, with 19 bases left in between. The CDR3 nucleotides read TGTGCCAGTAGTATAGGTCCCCCCGGACACGCCGTCTCCTACGAGCAGTACTTC. Amino acid sequence: CASSIGPPGHAVSYEQYF.

This clonotype was detected many times. The gene calls are TRBV3-1 and TRBJ2-7; the D gene is possibly TRBD1 (6 bases). The germline V gene encodes CDR1 LGHDT and CDR2 YNNKEL (reference sequence). The CDR3 has 14 residues. V lost 4 bases to trimming and J lost 7 bases, with 17 bases between them. CDR3 sequence reads: CASSPYIDQGEQYF. The CDR3, as DNA: TGTGCCAGCAGCCCCTACATAGACCAGGGGGAGCAGTACTTC.

The V call is TRBV20-1, the J call TRBJ1-1, with TRBD1 identical over 7 bases. With V trimmed by 5 bases and J by 3 bases, 6 bases remained unmatched. CDR3 length: 13 amino acids. Germline-derived CDR1 and CDR2 are DFQATT and SNEGSKA (reference sequence). The chain's CDR3 is CSAYGQEYTEAFF. CDR3 sequence (DNA): TGCAGTGCTTACGGACAGGAATACACTGAAGCTTTCTTT.

This clonotype has a handful of counts. The CDR3 DNA sequence: TGCAGTGCTACGGCAGGGGCGGGAGAGCCAAACAATGAGCAGTTCTTC. Translated, it gives CSATAGAGEPNNEQFF. The chain combines TRBV20-1 with TRBJ2-1; the D gene is possibly TRBD2 (7 bases). CDR1 and CDR2 (germline): DFQATT, SNEGSKA (reference sequence). Between the trimmed V and J ends, which lost 4 bases and 5 bases, there was a span of 21 bases. The CDR3 contains 16 residues.

There are many counts of this clonotype. This chain links TRBV5-1 with TRBJ2-3; TRBD2 agrees at 13 bases. CDR3 size: 15 residues. Germline values: CDR1 SGHRS, CDR2 YFSETQ. J gave up 5 bases and V 5 bases, and 5 bases lay outside the gene matches. This CDR3 reads CASRLAGGPGDTQYF. The CDR3 region has the DNA TGCGCCAGCAGACTAGCGGGAGGGCCCGGAGATACGCAGTATTTT.

This clonotype was seen many times. The V call is TRBV2, the J call TRBJ2-2, with a tentative D call TRBD2 (6 bases). The CDR3 spans 14 residues. Germline V gives CDR1 SNHLY, CDR2 FYNNEI. The V end lost 0 bases, the J end lost 5 bases, and 7 bases lay between the germline ends. This chain's CDR3 is CASSEAGGTGELFF. DNA for the CDR3: TGTGCCAGCAGTGAAGCGGGGGGTACCGGGGAGCTGTTTTTT.

A remark on this clonotype: This may be a read error: a much more frequent sequence differs by one nucleotide. The J gene is TRBJ2-3, the V gene TRBV7-2, with 14 nucleotides matching TRBD2. This CDR3 comprises 17 residues. CDR1 is SGHTA, CDR2 FQGNSA, per germline. V gave up 9 bases and J gave up 6 bases; unmatched junction bases: 14. The CDR3 loop is CARSEGLAGETGDTQYF. CDR3 DNA sequence: TGTGCCAGAAGCGAGGGACTAGCGGGGGAAACAGGGGATACGCAGTATTTT.

This clonotype has a count of ten or more. The rearrangement links TRBV28 to TRBJ1-1, with D possibly being TRBD1 (6 bases). The CDR3 is 16 amino acids. Germline CDR1 is MDHEN and CDR2 is SYDVKM. The germline V and J ends were trimmed by 1 base and 0 bases, with 12 bases remaining between them. The CDR3: CASSLYSTGLNTEAFF. In DNA, the CDR3 is TGTGCCAGCAGTTTATACTCCACAGGGTTGAACACTGAAGCTTTCTTT.

The V and J genes are TRBV4-1 and TRBJ1-1; the match to TRBD1 covers 10 bases. The CDR3 extends over 15 amino acids. The V segment lost 2 bases and the J segment 4 bases; nucleotides outside the gene matches: 4. Germline V gene lookup returns CDR1 MGHRA and CDR2 YSYEKL. CDR3 amino acids: CASSQPDRGSTEAFF. In DNA, the CDR3 is TGCGCCAGCAGCCAACCGGACAGGGGGAGCACTGAAGCTTTCTTT.

This clonotype was seen ten or more times. V gene TRBV18 combines with J gene TRBJ1-5; 7 nucleotides agree with TRBD1. The CDR3 loop spans 15 amino acids. V lost 2 bases, J lost 6 bases, and 7 bases stayed unmatched. Germline V CDR1 and CDR2: KGHSH, LQKENI. The CDR3 sequence: CASSPNEGAGQPQHF. The CDR3, as DNA: TGTGCCAGCTCACCAAATGAGGGGGCGGGTCAGCCCCAGCATTTT.

This clonotype showed up many times. The genes are TRBV20-1 and TRBJ2-1; no firm D call. There are 11 residues in the CDR3. Germline V CDR1 and CDR2: DFQATT, SNEGSKA (reference sequence). V lost 3 bases to trimming and J lost 6 bases, with 6 bases between them. The CDR3 DNA reads TGCAGTGCTAGTCGCGGCAATGAGCAGTTCTTC. Translated: CSASRGNEQFF.

This clonotype has at least ten counts. J is TRBJ1-5 and V is TRBV20-1; 8 positions agree with TRBD1. The V gene's germline CDR1 is DFQATT and CDR2 SNEGSKA (reference sequence). The length of the CDR3 is 13 residues. Trimming cost V 5 bases and J 7 bases; bases outside gene matches: 7. The CDR3 loop reads CSAPRQGRQPQHF. The CDR3 region has the DNA TGCAGTGCTCCCCGACAGGGGCGCCAGCCCCAGCATTTT.

This clonotype ranks as medium-sized. This rearrangement joins TRBV2 to TRBJ2-3; the match to TRBD2 covers 7 bases. This CDR3 has 15 residues. Trimming cost V 4 bases and J 0 bases; bases outside gene matches: 4. Looked up from germline, CDR1 is SNHLY and CDR2 is FYNNEI. The CDR3 is CASSAPSGSTDTQYF. The DNA for the CDR3 is TGTGCCAGCAGTGCCCCTAGCGGAAGCACAGATACGCAGTATTTT.

In this sample, this clonotype turned up many times. J is TRBJ1-1 and V is TRBV12-3 or TRBV12-4; D is perhaps TRBD1 (6 bases). This CDR3 has 14 amino acids. Trimming took 3 bases from V and 1 from J, leaving 9 bases between them. CDR3 DNA: TGTGCCAGCAGTTTCCAGGGGCCGAACACTGAAGCTTTCTTT. Its translation: CASSFQGPNTEAFF.